This record covers a single TCR beta chain. This specimen belongs to a study of blood T cell repertoires in COVID-19. Turning to the study itself: The study drew acute and convalescent COVID-19 samples from the United States, Italy and Spain. T cells, B-cell-depleted T cells, or PBMCs supplied cDNA or gDNA.

Sequenced by immunoSEQ multiplex PCR; TCRdb stores in-frame clones only, minus some. The data hold approximately 300,000 clones, with 89% observed a single time. The sample taken for sequencing was peripheral blood. The sequence came from a man younger than 35 who had recovered from COVID-19.

The CDR3 loop is CASSYTGAAGELFF. The CDR3 DNA sequence: TGTGCCAGCAGCTACACGGGAGCGGCCGGGGAGCTGTTTTTT. V usage is TRBV7-9 and J usage is TRBJ2-2; TRBD2 might be the D (6 bases). Germline values: CDR1 SEHNR, CDR2 FQNEAQ (reference sequence). V dropped 4 bases and J dropped 6 bases, with 12 bases sitting between them. The CDR3 is 14 residues long.